A selection of T cell receptor beta chains follows, all from one sample in a study of T-cell memory formation after mild COVID-19. TCRdb re-derived calls from the 5' RACE reads in MiXCR, one entry per CDR3 protein. The sample carries 250,000 to 400,000 distinct CDR3 sequences, roughly an eighth recorded once. The sequenced sample was PBMCs or a T cell subset sorted from them (not recorded which). The receptors were sampled from a man aged 18 to 29 who had mild COVID-19 (a few samples of this study predate the infection). Cell type and time point are not known. CDR3s include the opening cysteine and the closing phenylalanine or tryptophan. D genes are given only for firm matches. Only part of the rows carry a size: once, few, many, or a class if the clone is expanded.

>-|-|TRBV6-5|TRBJ1-3
TGTGCCAGCAGTTACTCCGGTCCGGGCTCTGGAAACACCATATATTTT
CASSYSGPGSGNTIYF
>few|-|TRBV12-3/TRBV12-4|TRBJ2-3
TGTGCCAGCACCCTTCGGAGGGGAGGGGGGTTAAGCACAGATACGCAGTATTTT
CASTLRRGGGLSTDTQYF
>-|TRBD1|TRBV6-5|TRBJ2-2
TGTGCCAGCAGTTACTCCAGGGGGTACGGGGAGCTGTTTTTT
CASSYSRGYGELFF
>-|TRBD1|TRBV5-1|TRBJ2-7
TGCGCCAGTCTCCCGGGACAGGGGGCATATCCCTACGAGCAGTACTTC
CASLPGQGAYPYEQYF
>-|TRBD2|TRBV6-2/TRBV6-3|TRBJ2-1
TGTGCCAGCAGTTACCGCCCAGCGGGGCCGCTCCGGCAGTTCTTC
CASSYRPAGPLRQFF
>many|-|TRBV4-1|TRBJ1-1
TGCGCCAGCAGCAGCAGGACTGGGCAGCAGAACACTGAAGCTTTCTTT
CASSSRTGQQNTEAFF
>-|TRBD1|TRBV10-3|TRBJ1-1
TGTGCCATCCGCCAATCTGACAGGGGGTACGCTTTCTTT
CAIRQSDRGYAFF
>few|TRBD1|TRBV5-6|TRBJ2-2
TGTGCCAGCAGCTCCAGGGGGCCCGGGGAGCTGTTTTTT
CASSSRGPGELFF
>-|TRBD1|TRBV18|TRBJ1-1
TGTGCCAGCTCACCACTCAGTGCCGGGACAGCTATGAACACTGAAGCTTTCTTT
CASSPLSAGTAMNTEAFF
>few|TRBD1|TRBV7-8|TRBJ2-1
TGTGCCAGCAGCAAGGACAGGGACCCTCTCTACAATGAGCAGTTCTTC
CASSKDRDPLYNEQFF
>few|-|TRBV4-2|TRBJ2-5
TGTGCCAGCAGCCCCGGGGACTCCACCCAAGAGACCCAGTACTTC
CASSPGDSTQETQYF
>-|-|TRBV3-1|TRBJ1-4
TGTGCCAGCAGCCGAGGAGCAACTAATGAAAAACTGTTTTTT
CASSRGATNEKLFF
>-|-|TRBV24-1|TRBJ1-2
TGTGCCACCAGTGATCGGCAGGGACTGGGCTACACCTTC
CATSDRQGLGYTF
>few|-|TRBV12-3/TRBV12-4|TRBJ1-2
TGTGCCAGCAGGGACCTAAAAAACTATGGCTACACCTTC
CASRDLKNYGYTF
>-|-|TRBV7-9|TRBJ2-1
TGTGCCAGCAGCTTACGGCAGGGTGGGTATGAGCAGTTCTTC
CASSLRQGGYEQFF
>few|-|TRBV21-1|TRBJ2-1
TGTGCCAGCAGCAAAAGAGGAGTCGAGGGCAGCTCCTACAATGAGCAGTTCTTC
CASSKRGVEGSSYNEQFF
>-|TRBD1|TRBV6-5|TRBJ1-2
TGTGCCAGCAGTCTCAAGGGACAGTATGGCTACACCTTC
CASSLKGQYGYTF
>many|-|TRBV2|TRBJ2-3
TGTGCCAGCAGTGAACAAACAGATACGCAGTATTTT
CASSEQTDTQYF
>-|-|TRBV6-5|TRBJ1-1
TGTGCCAGCAACCCCACCGTGAACACTGAAGCTTTCTTT
CASNPTVNTEAFF
>many|TRBD1|TRBV6-5|TRBJ1-5
TGTGCCAGCAGTCGAATATCCGGGACAGGGGGGGATCAGCCCCAGCATTTT
CASSRISGTGGDQPQHF
>-|-|TRBV7-9|TRBJ2-7
TGTGCCAGCAGCTTTTTGGACACACCACCCTACGAGCAGTACTTC
CASSFLDTPPYEQYF
>-|TRBD2|TRBV7-2|TRBJ2-3
TGTGCCAGCGGGCCGGGGGGACGAAGCACAGATACGCAGTATTTT
CASGPGGRSTDTQYF
>many|-|TRBV4-3|TRBJ1-1
TGCGCCAGCCCCGACAGGCGGCCTGAAGCTTTCTTT
CASPDRRPEAFF
>few|-|TRBV5-1|TRBJ1-5
TGCGCCAGCAGCCCGGGAGATGATCAGCCCCAGCATTTT
CASSPGDDQPQHF
>few|TRBD1|TRBV7-9|TRBJ2-1
TGTGCCAGCAGCCGAAGGGCCCTACAGGGGGCACCTTCTATTTGGAATGAGCAGTTCTTC
CASSRRALQGAPSIWNEQFF
>few|-|TRBV10-3|TRBJ1-1
TGTGCCATCAGTGAGTCGAGTGGGTGGGGACTCTTCGGGACTGAAGCTTTCTTT
CAISESSGWGLFGTEAFF
>few|-|TRBV24-1|TRBJ2-4
TGTGCCACCAGTGATTTAAGACCCCACCGCAGGAGTGGAGGACTAGCCAAAAACATTCAGTACTTC
CATSDLRPHRRSGGLAKNIQYF
>few|-|TRBV20-1|TRBJ1-2
TGCAGTGCAACCTCGGGGGACCGGAACTATGGCTACACCTTC
CSATSGDRNYGYTF
>-|-|TRBV12-3/TRBV12-4|TRBJ1-5
TGTGCCAGCAGTACACAGGCTTTCGATCAGCCCCAGCATTTT
CASSTQAFDQPQHF
>-|-|TRBV6-1|TRBJ2-5
TGTGCCAGCAGTGAAATGAGGGTAGGGGGAGAGACCCAGTACTTC
CASSEMRVGGETQYF
>few|-|TRBV5-1|TRBJ2-1
TGCGCCAGCAGCATACCGGGAGACCAGTTCTTC
CASSIPGDQFF
>few|TRBD2|TRBV7-2|TRBJ2-3
TGTGCCAGCAGCTTAATCGAGCGGGGGGGTAGCACAGATACGCAGTATTTT
CASSLIERGGSTDTQYF
>many|-|TRBV6-5|TRBJ1-1
TGTGCCAGCAGAGATCCGGACGAAGATGAAGCTTTCTTT
CASRDPDEDEAFF
>few|TRBD1|TRBV7-8|TRBJ1-2
TGTGCCAGCAGCTTAGGGGACAGGGGGACCTATGGCTACACCTTC
CASSLGDRGTYGYTF
>few|TRBD1|TRBV6-5|TRBJ2-2
TGTGCCAGCAGTTACTCAGGACAGGGAAACGCCGGGGAGCTGTTTTTT
CASSYSGQGNAGELFF
>few|-|TRBV11-2|TRBJ1-4
TGTGCCAGCAGCCGTGGCTCGATAGCAACTAATGAAAAACTGTTTTTT
CASSRGSIATNEKLFF
>-|TRBD1|TRBV6-1|TRBJ1-2
TGTGCCACCGGACAGGTGGGGGTTACCTATGGCTACACCTTC
CATGQVGVTYGYTF
>few|-|TRBV7-9|TRBJ1-6
TGTGCCAGCAGCCCATGGTCCGCACCTAATTCACCCCTCCACTTT
CASSPWSAPNSPLHF
>few|TRBD2|TRBV20-1|TRBJ2-1
TGCAGTGCTACCTCTAGCGGGGGCTACAATGAGCAGTTCTTC
CSATSSGGYNEQFF
>-|-|TRBV20-1|TRBJ1-4
TGCAGTGCTGGCCGGGACTCCCGAGGGGATGAAAAACTGTTTTTT
CSAGRDSRGDEKLFF
>few|TRBD2|TRBV20-1|TRBJ2-1
TGCAGTGCGAGGACTAGCAGGTACAATGAGCAGTTCTTC
CSARTSRYNEQFF
>-|TRBD2|TRBV9|TRBJ2-5
TGTGCCAGCAGCGTATCGCTAGCGGGGGTTGGGCAAGAGACCCAGTACTTC
CASSVSLAGVGQETQYF
>few|TRBD2|TRBV6-5|TRBJ2-3
TGTGCCAGCAGTTACTCGGGCGGGGGTCCACGGAATACGCAGTATTTT
CASSYSGGGPRNTQYF
>few|-|TRBV19|TRBJ2-1
TGTGCCAGTAGTCGAAGGGTATACAATGAGCAGTTCTTC
CASSRRVYNEQFF
>few|-|TRBV5-5|TRBJ1-2
TGTGCCAGCAGCTGGGCGGGAGGGACCAAAAACTATGGCTACACCTTC
CASSWAGGTKNYGYTF
>many|-|TRBV28|TRBJ2-1
TGTGCCAGCAGCCCCCCCAGGCGGTCCAGGGGACGTTTC
CASSPPRRSRGRF
>few|-|TRBV4-1|TRBJ2-3
TGCGCCAGCAGCCTTGTTTGGGCGGCAGATACGCAGTATTTT
CASSLVWAADTQYF
>few|-|TRBV6-2/TRBV6-3|TRBJ1-5
TGTGCCAGCAGCATGACCCAGCGCGGCAATCAGCCCCAGCATTTT
CASSMTQRGNQPQHF
>-|TRBD1|TRBV5-1|TRBJ2-7
TGCGCCAGCAGCTCACAGGGGACATACGAGCAGTACTTC
CASSSQGTYEQYF
>-|-|TRBV4-3|TRBJ1-1
TGCGCCAGCAGCCAAGATCTCGGCTATGAAGCTTTCTTT
CASSQDLGYEAFF
>-|TRBD1|TRBV4-1|TRBJ1-1
TGCGCCAGCAGTCATACAGGGGTCCACACTGAAGCTTTCTTT
CASSHTGVHTEAFF
>-|-|TRBV6-5|TRBJ1-6
TGTGCCAGCAGTTACATCAATTCACCCCTCCACTTT
CASSYINSPLHF
>few|TRBD1|TRBV12-3/TRBV12-4|TRBJ1-2
TGTGCCAGCAGTTTAGTGGGACAGGGGCATGGCTACACCTTC
CASSLVGQGHGYTF
>-|TRBD1|TRBV5-1|TRBJ1-1
TGCGCCAGCAGCGGGACAGGGGGAGTGAACACTGAAGCTTTCTTT
CASSGTGGVNTEAFF
>many|-|TRBV24-1|TRBJ1-5
TGTGCCACCAGTGATTTGCACGGGGGGCCCCAGCATTTT
CATSDLHGGPQHF
>once|-|TRBV7-2|TRBJ1-4
TGTGCCAGCAGCTCAAATGGGGGGGCTTTAGCTAATGAAAAACTGTTTTTT
CASSSNGGALANEKLFF
>few|-|TRBV7-2|TRBJ2-1
TGTGCCAGCAACCCTCCGGGTAGCTCCTACAATGAGCAGTTCTTC
CASNPPGSSYNEQFF